These 22 T cell receptor beta chains were all obtained from the same sample, sequenced in a study of blood T cell repertoires in COVID-19. Repertoires were generated with immunoSEQ multiplex PCR, while TCRdb's copy carries only in-frame clones and drops some. The data contain some 40,000 clones, 75% to 90% of them seen just once; the ten biggest clones take up less than 50%. Material: peripheral blood. The receptor set was obtained from a human donor in a cohort sampled during active or convalescent COVID-19. The donor label of this sample is uncertain.

This clone showed up just once. V usage is TRBV27 and J usage is TRBJ1-5; TRBD1 aligns across 7 bases. V dropped 3 bases and J dropped 3; count of bases not matched to a gene: 5. The germline V gene encodes CDR1 MNHEY and CDR2 SMNVEV (reference sequence). The CDR3 is made up of 15 amino acids. The CDR3 region is CASSFTGAYNQPQHF. CDR3 nucleotide sequence: TGTGCCAGCAGTTTCACAGGGGCTTACAATCAGCCCCAGCATTTT.

The chain employs TRBV6-2 or TRBV6-3 and TRBJ2-1; no clear D. CDR1 and CDR2 (germline): MNHEY, SVGEGT. The CDR3 loop spans 17 amino acids. V gave up 0 bases and J gave up 0 bases, with 12 bases separating them. The CDR3 reads CASSYSGSPISYNEQFF. The CDR3 DNA is TGTGCCAGCAGTTACTCGGGTAGCCCCATCTCCTACAATGAGCAGTTCTTC.

This sequence joins TRBV19 and TRBJ2-3; 12 bases match TRBD2. Trimming cost V 1 base and J 5 bases; bases outside gene matches: 7. CDR3 length: 17 amino acids. The germline CDR1 and CDR2 sequences are LNHDA and SQIVND (reference sequence). CDR3 in DNA: TGTGCCAGTAGTATAGCGGCTAGCGGGAGGGCAGGAGATACGCAGTATTTT. It yields the protein CASSIAASGRAGDTQYF.

This sequence joins TRBV28 and TRBJ1-2, with TRBD1 identical over 8 bases. The CDR3 spans 15 residues. The trim removed 1 base at V and 8 bases at J, leaving 9 bases unmatched. Germline loops: CDR1 MDHEN, CDR2 SYDVKM. CDR3 amino acids: CASSLFDDRGRGYTF. DNA of the CDR3: TGTGCCAGCAGTTTATTCGACGACAGGGGAAGAGGCTACACCTTC.

V is TRBV19 and J is TRBJ2-3; TRBD2 agrees at 11 bases. V lost 2 bases and J lost 5; bases outside the gene matches: 9. The germline CDR1 and CDR2 sequences are LNHDA and SQIVND (reference sequence). The CDR3 is 17 residues long. CDR3 loop: CASSILSGRAGRDTQYF. DNA of the CDR3: TGTGCCAGTAGTATACTTAGCGGGAGGGCCGGGAGAGATACGCAGTATTTT.

This clone was recorded at least ten times. V is TRBV19 and J is TRBJ2-5; 7 bases align to TRBD1. The CDR3 consists of 14 residues. The junction had 3 bases not matched to a gene; V was cut back by 0 bases and J by 5 bases. Germline CDR1 reads LNHDA; CDR2 reads SQIVND (reference sequence). CDR3 residues: CASSIEGRGETQYF. The CDR3 DNA follows: TGTGCCAGTAGTATAGAGGGCAGGGGGGAGACCCAGTACTTC.

This chain connects TRBV9 to TRBJ1-5; D may be TRBD1 (5 bases). Per germline, CDR1 SGDLS and CDR2 YYNGEE. Trimming took off 0 bases at V and 2 bases at J, with 9 bases between the two ends. The CDR3 contains 15 residues. CDR3 DNA sequence: TGTGCCAGCAGCGTAGACCAGGGTGGCAATCAGCCCCAGCATTTT. This codes for CASSVDQGGNQPQHF.

The J gene is TRBJ2-7, the V gene TRBV5-1; 11 positions match TRBD1. Unmatched junction bases numbered 8, after V lost 4 bases and J lost 5 bases. CDR3 length equals 15 residues. The germline gives CDR1 SGHRS, CDR2 YFSETQ. In nucleotides, the CDR3 is TGCGCCAGCAGCGGCTGGGACAGGGGGAAGGACGAGCAGTACTTC. Translated, it gives CASSGWDRGKDEQYF.

The chain combines TRBV5-6 with TRBJ2-7; 10 bases align to TRBD2. V was pared by 1 base and J by 6 bases, with 4 bases of the junction left unmatched. Germline lookup yields CDR1 SGHDT and CDR2 YYEEEE. The CDR3 has 14 residues. CDR3 nucleotides: TGTGCCAGCAGCTTGTCTCTAGCGGGGGCCGAGCAGTACTTC. Protein sequence: CASSLSLAGAEQYF.

The rearrangement uses TRBV7-9 and TRBJ2-1; a possible D gene is TRBD2 (5 bases). V lost 1 base, J lost 7 bases, and 14 bases lay in between. CDR3 length: 15 residues. Germline V gene lookup returns CDR1 SEHNR and CDR2 FQNEAQ (reference sequence). This CDR3 is CASSLGVGMANEQFF. Here the CDR3 DNA reads TGTGCCAGCAGCTTAGGGGTCGGGATGGCAAATGAGCAGTTCTTC.

V and J are TRBV5-1 and TRBJ2-6; D unclear. CDR3 length: 13 residues. The V end lost 0 bases, the J end lost 10 bases, and 8 bases lay between the germline ends. Germline lookup yields CDR1 SGHRS and CDR2 YFSETQ. CDR3 in amino acids: CASSLGQVNVLTF. In DNA, the CDR3 is TGCGCCAGCAGCTTGGGCCAGGTAAACGTCCTGACTTTC.

The V gene is TRBV4-3, the J gene TRBJ1-3, with D possibly TRBD1 on 5 matching bases. V lost 1 base and J lost 0, with 13 bases in between. The CDR3 loop spans 17 amino acids. Germline assignment: CDR1 LGHNA and CDR2 YSLEER. The DNA of the CDR3 is TGCGCCAGCAGCCAAGCTCTCGCAGGGCTCTCTGGAAACACCATATATTTT. Its translation: CASSQALAGLSGNTIYF.

The rearrangement uses TRBV28 and TRBJ1-2, with TRBD1 identical over 10 bases. The CDR3 has 16 amino acids. V lost 2 bases to trimming and J lost 4 bases; unmatched junction nucleotides: 7. Germline loops: CDR1 MDHEN, CDR2 SYDVKM. The CDR3 loop is CASSLQAGTGVYGYTF. The CDR3 DNA sequence: TGTGCCAGCAGTTTACAGGCCGGGACAGGGGTCTATGGCTACACCTTC.

The chain joins TRBV2 to TRBJ1-6, with D uncertain. The CDR3 has 15 residues. Germline loops: CDR1 SNHLY, CDR2 FYNNEI. V lost 8 bases, J lost 9 bases, and 20 bases lay in between. The CDR3 DNA follows: TGTGCCAGCGCCCCGGGATTCTCTGCTACTTCACCCCTCCACTTT. Encoded protein: CASAPGFSATSPLHF.

This clone appeared a few times. In the same sample, other DNA sequences code for this CDR3. This chain links TRBV29-1 with TRBJ2-5; 9 nucleotides line up with TRBD1. Germline loops: CDR1 SQVTM, CDR2 ANQGSEA. Trimming took 5 bases from V and 4 from J; bases not matched to a gene: 5. The CDR3 runs 13 residues. The DNA of the CDR3 is TGCAGCGTTACCGACAGGGGGGGAGAGACCCAGTACTTC. As protein: CSVTDRGGETQYF.

The rearrangement uses TRBV7-2 and TRBJ2-2; D possibly corresponds to TRBD2 (6 bases). CDR1 SGHTA and CDR2 FQGNSA come from the germline V gene. The V end was cut by 7 bases, the J end by 4 bases, with 13 bases between. The CDR3 loop spans 14 amino acids. CDR3 residues: CASNQFGGTGELFF. DNA for the CDR3: TGTGCCAGCAACCAATTCGGGGGCACCGGGGAGCTGTTTTTT.

The gene calls are TRBV4-3 and TRBJ2-3, with D perhaps TRBD2 (5 bases). CDR3 length equals 15 residues. Germline CDR1 is LGHNA and CDR2 is YSLEER. Trimming pared 2 bases from V and 1 base from J, leaving 10 bases between. The CDR3 reads CASSQTSEGTDTQYF. In DNA, the CDR3 is TGCGCCAGCAGCCAAACTAGTGAGGGCACAGATACGCAGTATTTT.

V usage is TRBV18 and J usage is TRBJ2-1, with 8 bases aligning to TRBD1. V lost 3 bases, J lost 2 bases, and 9 bases stayed unmatched. Germline loops: CDR1 KGHSH, CDR2 LQKENI. The CDR3 is 17 amino acids. The CDR3 bases are TGTGCCAGCTCACCTCTCGCCGGACAGGGAACCTACAATGAGCAGTTCTTC. Translating it yields CASSPLAGQGTYNEQFF.

The chain recombines TRBV27 with TRBJ2-7, with a weak D call TRBD2 (5 bases). From germline, CDR1 is MNHEY and CDR2 SMNVEV (reference sequence). The CDR3 spans 11 residues. The V end lost 3 bases, the J end lost 5 bases, and 5 bases lay between the germline ends. In DNA form, the CDR3 reads TGTGCCAGCAGTTTGGGAGACGAGCAGTACTTC. Translated, it gives CASSLGDEQYF.

The chain recombines TRBV10-1 with TRBJ1-2; 7 nucleotides agree with TRBD1. Germline CDR1 reads WNHNN; CDR2 reads SYGVQD (reference sequence). V was clipped by 2 bases and J by 5 bases; unmatched bases: 8. CDR3 length equals 15 residues. CDR3 protein: CASSEARDRGYGYTF. In DNA form, the CDR3 reads TGCGCCAGCAGTGAGGCCCGGGACAGAGGATATGGCTACACCTTC.

This chain connects TRBV10-3 to TRBJ1-1; 7 bases match TRBD1. Germline CDR1 and CDR2: ENHRY and SYGVKD. Losses at the gene ends were 9 bases for V and 11 bases for J; bases not matched to a gene: 3. CDR3 size: 9 residues. This CDR3 is CAIQGMAFF. CDR3 coding DNA: TGTGCCATACAGGGGATGGCTTTCTTT.

This clone is a singleton in its sample. The rearrangement uses TRBV5-1 and TRBJ2-5; weak D call: TRBD1 (6 bases). V was cut by 1 base and J by 5 bases, with 15 bases left in between. CDR3 size: 15 residues. In germline, CDR1 is SGHRS, CDR2 YFSETQ. The CDR3 DNA reads TGCGCCAGCAGCTTGTATGCGGCAGGGGCGGAGACCCAGTACTTC. Protein: CASSLYAAGAETQYF.